This T cell receptor beta chain derives from a study of PD-1 blockade in classical Hodgkin lymphoma. The study's findings and limits: There remain no defined causes for the repertoire differences, which possibly reflect disease activity or prior therapy. When set against healthy donors, newly diagnosed patients were reported to show lower baseline TCR diversity.

Described time point: newly diagnosed, previously untreated cHL patient sample. Thawed PBMCs were the source of CD8+ T cells, obtained through magnetic negative selection. The CDR3 is made up of 14 amino acids. Sequencing was performed with immunoSEQ multiplex PCR; in TCRdb, only in-frame clones are kept and a portion is missing. Of tens of thousands of clones in the sample, about 83% are singletons; the top ten hold roughly 7%. Concerning this clone: Its antigen remains unidentified. At one boundary the junction diverges from the germline segment, which might be a read error.

Sequencing input: CD8+ T cells from blood. The chain combines TRBV5-3 with TRBJ1-2; no reliable D call. TRBV5-3 is treated as an ORF (open reading frame) with a function not yet certain. This TCR was sampled from a human donor with classical Hodgkin lymphoma. The CDR3 nucleotides read TGTGCCAGCAGCTCCGGTCCTGAGGGAGATGGCTACACCTTC. This encodes CASSSGPEGDGYTF.